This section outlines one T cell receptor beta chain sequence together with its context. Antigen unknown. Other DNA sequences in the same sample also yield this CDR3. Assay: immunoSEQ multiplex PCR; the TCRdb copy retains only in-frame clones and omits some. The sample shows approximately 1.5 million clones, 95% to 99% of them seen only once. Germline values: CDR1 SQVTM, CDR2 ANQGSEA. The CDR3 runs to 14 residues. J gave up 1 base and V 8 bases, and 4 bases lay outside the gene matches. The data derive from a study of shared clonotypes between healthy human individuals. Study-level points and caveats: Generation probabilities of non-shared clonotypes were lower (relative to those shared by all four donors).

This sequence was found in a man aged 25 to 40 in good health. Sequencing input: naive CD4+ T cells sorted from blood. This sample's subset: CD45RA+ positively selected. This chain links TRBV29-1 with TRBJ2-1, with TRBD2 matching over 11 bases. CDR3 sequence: CSNRLAGSYNEQFF. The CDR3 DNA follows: TGCAGCAACCGACTAGCGGGGTCCTACAATGAGCAGTTCTTC.